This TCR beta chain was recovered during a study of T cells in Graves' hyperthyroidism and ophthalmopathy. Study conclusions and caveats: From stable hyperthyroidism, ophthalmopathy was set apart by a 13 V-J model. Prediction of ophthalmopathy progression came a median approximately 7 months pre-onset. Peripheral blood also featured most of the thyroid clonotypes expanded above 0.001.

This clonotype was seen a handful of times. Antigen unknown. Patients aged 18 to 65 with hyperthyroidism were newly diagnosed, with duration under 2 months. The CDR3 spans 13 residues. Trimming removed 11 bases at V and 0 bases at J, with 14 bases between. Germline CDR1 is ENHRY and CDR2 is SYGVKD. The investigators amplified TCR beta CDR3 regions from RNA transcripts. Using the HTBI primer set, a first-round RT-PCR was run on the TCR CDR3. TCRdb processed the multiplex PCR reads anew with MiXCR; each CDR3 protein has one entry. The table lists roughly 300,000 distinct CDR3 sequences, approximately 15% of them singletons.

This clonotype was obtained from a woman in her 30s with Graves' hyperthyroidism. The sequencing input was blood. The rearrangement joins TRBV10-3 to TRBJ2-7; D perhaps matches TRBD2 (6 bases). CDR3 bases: TGTGCCGCTAAGGAGGGGTCCTCCTACGAGCAGTACTTC. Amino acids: CAAKEGSSYEQYF.